The 27 T cell receptor beta chains in this list originate from one sample, sequenced in a study of blood T cell repertoires in COVID-19. The protocol was immunoSEQ multiplex PCR, while the TCRdb copy is restricted to in-frame clones and leaves out a portion. Among roughly 250,000 clones listed, approximately 83% were seen once. Sequenced input: PBMCs or T cells enriched from blood (not recorded which). The receptor source for this set is a middle-aged woman who had been exposed to COVID-19.

The CDR3 nucleotides read TGTGCCAGCAGCGACAGGGTGTCGGCAGATACGCAGTATTTT. Translated: CASSDRVSADTQYF. This chain uses TRBV6-5 with TRBJ2-3, with 7 positions matching TRBD1. Losses at the gene ends were 6 bases for V and 4 bases for J; bases not matched to a gene: 7. The germline V gene has CDR1 MNHEY and CDR2 SVGAGI. The CDR3 contains 14 residues.

V usage is TRBV19 and J usage is TRBJ1-2; D not resolved. The V end lost 3 bases, the J end lost 4 bases, and 12 bases lay between the germline ends. CDR3 length: 14 residues. Germline V gene sequence: CDR1 LNHDA, CDR2 SQIVND (reference sequence). Here the CDR3 reads CASSIIGVIYGYTF. Written as DNA, the CDR3 is TGTGCCAGTAGTATCATCGGGGTGATCTATGGCTACACCTTC.

The chain couples TRBV25-1 to TRBJ1-1, with a possible D match to TRBD1 (5 bases). The CDR3 contains 15 residues. CDR1 is MGHDK and CDR2 is SYGVNS in the germline V gene. V gave up 1 base and J gave up 7 bases, with 16 bases separating them. CDR3 sequence reads: CASSEFRGNRNEAFF. The CDR3 nucleotides are TGTGCCAGCAGTGAATTCCGGGGGAACAGAAATGAAGCTTTCTTT.

V gene TRBV6-5 combines with J gene TRBJ2-7, with D maybe TRBD2 (6 bases). The CDR3 totals 14 residues. V lost 7 bases and J 2 bases, leaving 15 bases between the germline ends. Germline V gene sequence: CDR1 MNHEY, CDR2 SVGAGI. The chain's CDR3 is CASTWPGRPYEQYF. The CDR3 DNA reads as TGTGCCAGCACTTGGCCAGGGAGGCCCTACGAGCAGTACTTC.

The chain joins TRBV7-3 to TRBJ2-3; the D gene is possibly TRBD2 (7 bases). From germline, CDR1 is SGHTA and CDR2 FQGTGA. This CDR3 has 13 amino acids. V lost 6 bases, J lost 6 bases, and 13 bases lay in between. DNA of the CDR3: TGTGCCAGCAGACGGGGGGCTGGTGATACGCAGTATTTT. It is translated as CASRRGAGDTQYF.

This clone has just one count. V is TRBV4-2 and J is TRBJ2-5; weak D call: TRBD1 (6 bases). The length of the CDR3 is 16 residues. The V end was cut by 3 bases, the J end by 1 base, with 15 bases between. Germline V gene sequence: CDR1 LGHNA, CDR2 YNFKEQ. The CDR3 reads CASSQGGQIIQETQYF. DNA for the CDR3: TGTGCCAGCAGCCAGGGCGGACAGATCATCCAAGAGACCCAGTACTTC.

This chain links TRBV4-3 with TRBJ1-4; a possible D gene is TRBD1 (6 bases). The V gene lost 0 bases and the J gene lost 7 bases, with 12 bases spanning the gap. CDR1 is LGHNA, CDR2 YSLEER, per germline. The CDR3 runs to 15 residues. The DNA of the CDR3 is TGCGCCAGCAGCCAAGATGGGGGGGCGGGTGAAAAACTGTTTTTT. Its translation: CASSQDGGAGEKLFF.

The chain links TRBV5-1 to TRBJ2-7, with TRBD1 identical over 9 bases. The CDR3 runs 12 residues. V shed 3 bases and J 5 bases; nucleotides not matched to a gene: 0. Germline values: CDR1 SGHRS, CDR2 YFSETQ. The CDR3 DNA reads TGCGCCAGCAGCTGGGACAGGGACGAGCAGTACTTC. Its translation is CASSWDRDEQYF.

The rearrangement uses TRBV5-4 and TRBJ1-3; D is undetermined. From germline, CDR1 is SGHNT and CDR2 YYREEE (reference sequence). The CDR3 covers 15 residues. Trimming removed 3 bases at V and 1 base at J, with 11 bases between. CDR3 amino acids: CASSSLDLSGNTIYF. In DNA, the CDR3 is TGTGCCAGCAGCTCCTTGGACTTATCTGGAAACACCATATATTTT.

The chain couples TRBV7-9 to TRBJ1-2, with D unresolved. V lost 4 bases and J lost 2, with 11 bases in between. The CDR3 is made up of 14 amino acids. Germline CDR1 SEHNR, CDR2 FQNEAQ (reference sequence). CDR3 loop: CASSSGLENYGYTF. The CDR3 nucleotides read TGTGCCAGCAGCTCGGGGTTGGAGAACTATGGCTACACCTTC.

The chain is built from TRBV18 and TRBJ1-5; weak D call: TRBD1 (6 bases). Germline values: CDR1 KGHSH, CDR2 LQKENI. The CDR3 has 15 residues. The V and J ends lost 1 base and 1 base respectively, with 8 bases between them. For the CDR3, the DNA is TGTGCCAGCTCACCACAAGGGGGAAGCAATCAGCCCCAGCATTTT. It codes for CASSPQGGSNQPQHF. The variable domain in full, with the rest retrieved from reference TRBV18 and TRBJ1-5, is NAGVMQNPRHLVRRRGQEARLRCSPMKGHSHVYWYRQLPEEGLKFMVYLQKENIIDESGMPKERFSAEFPKEGPSILRIQQVVRGDSAAYFCASSPQGGSNQPQHFGDGTRLSIL.

This clone was seen a few times. V is TRBV6-2 or TRBV6-3 and J is TRBJ1-2; D not certain. Germline loops: CDR1 MNHEY, CDR2 SVGEGT. The CDR3 is 16 residues long. Trimming removed 0 bases at V and 7 bases at J, with 18 bases between. The CDR3: CASSYSSSFTYTGYTF. The CDR3 DNA reads as TGTGCCAGCAGTTACTCCTCCTCCTTTACCTATACTGGCTACACCTTC.

In this sample, this clone turned up once. The chain couples TRBV7-8 to TRBJ1-6, with 7 bases identical to TRBD1. CDR3 size: 15 residues. After removal of 3 bases from V and 7 bases from J, the junction contained 6 bases not matched to a gene. The germline CDR1 and CDR2 sequences are SGHVS and FQNEAQ. The CDR3 coding sequence is TGTGCCAGCAGCTTGGATCCGGGACAGAATTCACCCCTCCACTTT. It codes for CASSLDPGQNSPLHF.

Only a few counts were recorded for this clone. The CDR3 bases are TGTGCCAGCAGTTTCGGAGCAGCTTTGAACACTGAAGCTTTCTTT. It codes for CASSFGAALNTEAFF. The chain combines TRBV27 with TRBJ1-1, with unresolved D. Trimming stripped 3 bases from V and 0 bases from J, with 11 bases between. This CDR3 contains 15 residues. The germline CDR1 and CDR2 sequences are MNHEY and SMNVEV (reference sequence).

The V gene is TRBV9, the J gene TRBJ1-1; D may be TRBD1 (6 bases). The germline V gene encodes CDR1 SGDLS and CDR2 YYNGEE. CDR3 size: 13 residues. Trimming pared 3 bases from V and 3 bases from J, leaving 9 bases between. The CDR3 region has the DNA TGTGCCAGCAGCGGCGGACAGTACACTGAAGCTTTCTTT. Translated, it gives CASSGGQYTEAFF.

CDR3 nucleotides: TGTGCCAGCAGCACAGCCTGGGGCAATCAGCCCCAGCATTTT. Amino acids: CASSTAWGNQPQHF. This chain uses TRBV2 with TRBJ1-5; D is unclear. V lost 6 bases and J lost 2, with 11 bases in between. The CDR3 extends over 14 amino acids. CDR1 and CDR2 (germline): SNHLY, FYNNEI.

This clone was detected only once. J is TRBJ1-2 and V is TRBV19, with 7 bases matching TRBD1. The CDR3 is 15 amino acids. Germline values: CDR1 LNHDA, CDR2 SQIVND (reference sequence). Trimming took 4 bases from V and 6 from J; bases not matched to a gene: 11. In DNA form, the CDR3 reads TGTGCCAGTAGTAGTGCGGCAGGGGGGACGCATGGCTACACCTTC. It is translated as CASSSAAGGTHGYTF.

The V gene is TRBV6-4, the J gene TRBJ1-1; tentatively, D is TRBD1 (5 bases). CDR1 and CDR2 from the germline V gene are MRHNA and SNTAGT. V dropped 0 bases and J dropped 4 bases, with 15 bases sitting between them. There are 16 residues in the CDR3. The CDR3 here is CASSDSKRGGTTEAFF. In DNA, the CDR3 is TGTGCCAGCAGTGACTCGAAGCGTGGGGGGACCACTGAAGCTTTCTTT.

V is TRBV5-5 and J is TRBJ2-7; 8 nucleotides agree with TRBD1. The J segment lost 5 bases and the V segment lost 4 bases, leaving 14 bases of the junction unmatched. This CDR3 comprises 16 residues. Germline loops: CDR1 SGHKS, CDR2 YYEKEE (reference sequence). CDR3 protein: CASSPDLGTGSNEQYF. In nucleotides, the CDR3 is TGTGCCAGCAGCCCGGATCTCGGGACAGGTTCTAACGAGCAGTACTTC.

The chain links TRBV6-1 to TRBJ1-5, with a possible D match to TRBD1 (5 bases). Germline V CDR1 and CDR2: MNHNS, SASEGT. The V gene lost 2 bases and the J gene lost 2 bases, with 13 bases spanning the gap. The CDR3 totals 16 residues. In nucleotides, the CDR3 is TGTGCCAGCAGTGAACGAAATAGCAGGGGCAATCAGCCCCAGCATTTT. Residues: CASSERNSRGNQPQHF.

V usage is TRBV11-3 and J usage is TRBJ1-2, with unresolved D. V lost 5 bases and J lost 2, with 12 bases in between. The germline V gene has CDR1 SGHNT and CDR2 YENEEA. The CDR3 has 14 amino acids. This chain's CDR3 is CASSPGDGNYGYTF. CDR3 DNA: TGTGCCAGCAGCCCCGGAGACGGGAACTATGGCTACACCTTC.

CDR3 coding DNA: TGTGCCAGCAGTTCACACCCCTTCACAGGGGCGGCGGATTACGAGCAGTACTTC. It translates to CASSSHPFTGAADYEQYF. The chain uses TRBV28 and TRBJ2-7; TRBD1 matches at 7 bases. Germline-derived CDR1 and CDR2 are MDHEN and SYDVKM. The V gene end was trimmed by 4 bases and the J gene end by 4 bases; junction bases not matched to a gene: 19. The CDR3 has 18 residues.

DNA for the CDR3: TGTGCCAGCAGCTTAGTCGACACCGCCTCCTACGAGCAGTACTTC. As protein: CASSLVDTASYEQYF. The chain links TRBV7-2 to TRBJ2-7; D remains unclear. There are 15 residues in the CDR3. Per germline, CDR1 SGHTA and CDR2 FQGNSA. Trimming took off 1 base at V and 0 bases at J, with 10 bases between the two ends.

The rearrangement uses TRBV7-2 and TRBJ1-2; 9 nucleotides line up with TRBD1. This CDR3 contains 16 residues. The V segment lost 5 bases and the J segment 0 bases; nucleotides outside the gene matches: 7. The germline V gene encodes CDR1 SGHTA and CDR2 FQGNSA. CDR3 in amino acids: CASSQQGAIANYGYTF. For the CDR3, the DNA is TGTGCCAGCAGCCAACAGGGGGCGATAGCTAACTATGGCTACACCTTC.

The chain recombines TRBV11-1 with TRBJ1-5; 9 bases agree with TRBD1. Trimming at V came to 1 base and at J to 4 bases, leaving 2 bases not matched to a gene. CDR1 and CDR2 (germline): SGHAT, FQDESV (reference sequence). The CDR3 totals 15 residues. This CDR3 is CASSLDRGRNQPQHF. The CDR3 bases are TGTGCCAGCAGCTTAGACAGGGGGCGAAATCAGCCCCAGCATTTT.

V and J are TRBV7-9 and TRBJ1-6; no definite D call. V lost 5 bases, J lost 6 bases, and 11 bases lay in between. Germline V gene data show CDR1 as SEHNR and CDR2 as FQNEAQ (reference sequence). The CDR3 runs to 14 residues. CDR3 coding DNA: TGTGCCAGCAGCCCGACTGGCCCTAATTCACCCCTCCACTTT. It specifies CASSPTGPNSPLHF.

The chain combines TRBV19 with TRBJ1-5; a possible D gene is TRBD1 (6 bases). The length of the CDR3 is 16 residues. Germline loops: CDR1 LNHDA, CDR2 SQIVND (reference sequence). The V end lost 2 bases, the J end lost 0 bases, and 11 bases lay between the germline ends. CDR3: CASSIITGNSNQPQHF. The CDR3 region has the DNA TGTGCCAGTAGTATAATAACAGGGAATAGCAATCAGCCCCAGCATTTT. The whole variable domain, filled in from reference TRBV19 and TRBJ1-5, reads DGGITQSPKYLFRKEGQNVTLSCEQNLNHDAMYWYRQDPGQGLRLIYYSQIVNDFQKGDIAEGYSVSREKKESFPLTVTSAQKNPTAFYLCASSIITGNSNQPQHFGDGTRLSIL.